Sequencing of this T cell receptor beta chain was carried out in a study of T cell changes during pregnancy in multiple sclerosis. Sequencing used immunoSEQ multiplex PCR; TCRdb keeps in-frame clones, though not all of them. The table shows about 89,000 clones, with just under 95% occurring only once. CDR1 MGHDK and CDR2 SYGVNS come from the germline V gene. The V end lost 5 bases, the J end lost 0 bases, and 14 bases lay between the germline ends. This CDR3 has 16 amino acids. The receptor was isolated from a female donor with multiple sclerosis, enrolled in a pregnancy study. This rearrangement joins TRBV25-1 to TRBJ2-1, with D unclear. Sequencing used peripheral blood, obtained in the third trimester of pregnancy. The DNA of the CDR3 is TGTGCCAGCAGTTTCGACTTGATCAGCTCCTACAATGAGCAGTTCTTC. It translates to CASSFDLISSYNEQFF.